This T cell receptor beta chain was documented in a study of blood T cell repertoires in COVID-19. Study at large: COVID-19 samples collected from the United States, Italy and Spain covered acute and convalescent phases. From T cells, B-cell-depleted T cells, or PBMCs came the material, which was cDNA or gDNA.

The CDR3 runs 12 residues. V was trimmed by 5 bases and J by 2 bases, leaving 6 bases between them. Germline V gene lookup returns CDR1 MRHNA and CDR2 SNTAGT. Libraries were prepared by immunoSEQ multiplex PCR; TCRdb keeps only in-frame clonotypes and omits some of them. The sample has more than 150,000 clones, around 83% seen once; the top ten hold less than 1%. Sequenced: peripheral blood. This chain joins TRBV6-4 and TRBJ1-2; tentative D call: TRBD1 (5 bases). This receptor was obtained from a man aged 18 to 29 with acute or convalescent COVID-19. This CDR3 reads CASSQGNYGYTF. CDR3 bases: TGTGCCAGCAGTCAGGGAAACTATGGCTACACCTTC.